The 21 T cell receptor beta chains given below trace back to one sample, sequenced in a study of blood T cell repertoires in COVID-19. Some clones are missing from TCRdb's copy, which holds only in-frame ones; the method was immunoSEQ multiplex PCR. The sample yields about 400,000 clones, roughly 87% seen once. The sample taken for sequencing was PBMCs or T cells enriched from blood (not recorded which). These receptors were collected from a woman aged 25 to 39 who had recovered from COVID-19.

This clone occurred a few times. This rearrangement joins TRBV14 to TRBJ2-1; 11 bases are shared with TRBD2. The CDR3 length is 15 residues. Germline CDR1 and CDR2: SGHDN and FVKESK. J gave up 5 bases and V 5 bases, and 5 bases lay outside the gene matches. The CDR3 DNA sequence: TGTGCCAGCAGCATTTTAGCGGGGGGGCACAATGAGCAGTTCTTC. Translation gives CASSILAGGHNEQFF.

The chain has TRBV6-5 and TRBJ2-1; 10 nucleotides line up with TRBD2. This CDR3 has 15 residues. J was trimmed by 6 bases and V by 5 bases; bases with no gene match: 7. CDR1 is MNHEY, CDR2 SVGAGI, per germline. The CDR3 region has the DNA TGTGCCAGCAGTCCTCCCCTAGCGGGAGTCAATGAGCAGTTCTTC. Translating gives CASSPPLAGVNEQFF.

The chain links TRBV7-9 to TRBJ2-6; D call uncertain. The germline V gene has CDR1 SEHNR and CDR2 FQNEAQ (reference sequence). Trimming pared 7 bases from V and 0 bases from J, leaving 4 bases between. The CDR3 sequence is 13 residues long. CDR3 amino acids: CASIGSGANVLTF. CDR3 nucleotide sequence: TGTGCCAGCATCGGCTCTGGGGCCAACGTCCTGACTTTC.

With respect to this clone: A junction boundary mismatches the germline segment, possibly from a read error. Different DNA sequences within this sample yield the same CDR3. V usage is TRBV7-2 and J usage is TRBJ2-1, with D possibly TRBD2 on 6 matching bases. Germline CDR1 is SGHTA and CDR2 is FQGNSA. This CDR3 has 13 residues. The CDR3 nucleotides are TGTGCCAGCAGTTTAACTAGCTACAGTGAGCAGTTCTTC. This gives the protein CASSLTSYSEQFF.

CDR3 protein: CASSLAPGTRLDEQYF. The CDR3 nucleotides read TGCGCCAGCAGCCTTGCCCCGGGGACTCGGTTGGACGAGCAGTACTTC. V gene TRBV5-1 combines with J gene TRBJ2-7, with a weak D call TRBD2 (6 bases). Germline CDR1 and CDR2: SGHRS and YFSETQ. The CDR3 is made up of 16 amino acids. V gave up 4 bases and J gave up 5 bases, with 22 bases separating them. Full variable domain (rest looked up from reference TRBV5-1 and TRBJ2-7): KAGVTQTPRYLIKTRGQQVTLSCSPISGHRSVSWYQQTPGQGLQFLFEYFSETQRNKGNFPGRFSGRQFSNSRSEMNVSTLELGDSALYLCASSLAPGTRLDEQYFGPGTRLTVT.

The genes are TRBV10-3 and TRBJ2-1, with a weak D call TRBD2 (5 bases). The CDR3 is 14 residues long. V was clipped by 3 bases and J by 7 bases, with 13 bases between them. The germline V gene has CDR1 ENHRY and CDR2 SYGVKD. The CDR3 DNA follows: TGTGCCATCAGTGAACATCAAACGGGGAATGAGCAGTTCTTC. Translating it yields CAISEHQTGNEQFF.

CDR3 bases: TGTGCCAGCAGTTCCAGCGGTCAGCCCCAGCATTTT. Protein sequence: CASSSSGQPQHF. This rearrangement joins TRBV12-3 or TRBV12-4 to TRBJ1-5; D is unresolved. The CDR3 has 12 residues. The V end was cut by 4 bases, the J end by 6 bases, with 7 bases between.

This chain uses TRBV5-1 with TRBJ2-7, with D maybe TRBD2 (7 bases). Trimming stripped 2 bases from V and 4 bases from J, with 22 bases between. Germline loops: CDR1 SGHRS, CDR2 YFSETQ. This CDR3 comprises 17 residues. CDR3 nucleotide sequence: TGCGCCAGCAGCTTCGAGCCTAGGGGGGGCAGGGCGTACGAGCAGTACTTC. This gives the protein CASSFEPRGGRAYEQYF.

V usage is TRBV9 and J usage is TRBJ1-5; D may be TRBD1 (6 bases). The V and J ends lost 4 bases and 4 bases respectively, with 9 bases between them. This CDR3 has 13 amino acids. CDR1 is SGDLS, CDR2 YYNGEE, per germline. Written as DNA, the CDR3 is TGTGCCAGCAGCCTGGACAGTAATCAGCCCCAGCATTTT. Translation: CASSLDSNQPQHF.

The rearrangement uses TRBV4-2 and TRBJ2-7; a weak D match, TRBD1 (6 bases). The CDR3 runs to 17 residues. The V and J ends lost 0 bases and 0 bases respectively, with 15 bases between them. Germline loops: CDR1 LGHNA, CDR2 YNFKEQ. The CDR3 bases are TGTGCCAGCAGCCAAGATACCGGGACACGAACCTCCTACGAGCAGTACTTC. Protein product: CASSQDTGTRTSYEQYF.

This chain joins TRBV5-6 and TRBJ1-1; TRBD1 agrees at 7 bases. J was trimmed by 1 base and V by 3 bases; bases with no gene match: 0. This CDR3 comprises 13 residues. CDR1 and CDR2 from the germline V gene are SGHDT and YYEEEE. For the CDR3, the DNA is TGTGCCAGCAGCTGGGACAGGAACACTGAAGCTTTCTTT. It specifies CASSWDRNTEAFF.

The V gene is TRBV4-1, the J gene TRBJ2-5; 9 bases match TRBD2. The CDR3 length is 18 residues. Unmatched junction bases numbered 10, after V lost 0 bases and J lost 2 bases. The germline V gene has CDR1 MGHRA and CDR2 YSYEKL. DNA for the CDR3: TGCGCCAGCAGCCAAGAATCGTCGCTAGCGGGAAGGCAAGAGACCCAGTACTTC. The encoded protein is CASSQESSLAGRQETQYF.

V is TRBV7-9 and J is TRBJ1-5, with a weak D call TRBD1 (6 bases). The CDR3 spans 14 residues. Germline V gene lookup returns CDR1 SEHNR and CDR2 FQNEAQ (reference sequence). V was pared by 2 bases and J by 4 bases, with 9 bases between. CDR3 sequence (DNA): TGTGCCAGCAGCTTATGGGACAATAATCAGCCCCAGCATTTT. Translation gives CASSLWDNNQPQHF.

This clone was seen just once. This chain uses TRBV19 with TRBJ1-4, with TRBD1 as a possible D gene (6 bases). Trimming cost V 4 bases and J 4 bases, with 13 bases left between them. The CDR3 contains 15 residues. Per the germline V gene, CDR1 is LNHDA and CDR2 is SQIVND (reference sequence). The CDR3 coding sequence is TGTGCCAGTAGTACCGGTGGACAGATTAATGAAAAACTGTTTTTT. This codes for CASSTGGQINEKLFF.

The rearrangement uses TRBV7-8 and TRBJ2-7, with TRBD1 matching over 8 bases. Germline V lookup: CDR1 SGHVS, CDR2 FQNEAQ. CDR3 length: 15 residues. V lost 5 bases and J lost 0; bases outside the gene matches: 6. DNA of the CDR3: TGTGCCAGCAGCCAAACAGGGGGAAGCTCCTACGAGCAGTACTTC. Translating gives CASSQTGGSSYEQYF.

As regards this clone: Germline is not matched at one junction end, which may reflect a read error. The chain links TRBV5-3 to TRBJ1-5; D call uncertain. TRBV5-3 qualifies as an ORF whose function is uncertain. This CDR3 contains 9 residues. CDR3 protein: CARSLEGVF. The CDR3, as DNA: TGTGCCAGAAGCTTGGAAGGAGTATTT.

The chain carries TRBV7-9 and TRBJ1-2; possibly TRBD1 for D (6 bases). CDR1 SEHNR and CDR2 FQNEAQ come from the germline V gene (reference sequence). The ends were cut back, 5 bases at V and 4 bases at J, with 14 bases in the middle. The CDR3 runs 14 residues. The CDR3 is CASSRLQGFYGYTF. The CDR3 DNA sequence: TGTGCCAGCAGCCGTTTACAGGGTTTCTATGGCTACACCTTC.

The genes are TRBV3-1 (or the pseudogene TRBV3-2) and TRBJ1-3; D is undetermined. V lost 2 bases, J lost 4 bases, and 9 bases lay in between. This CDR3 comprises 14 residues. Germline CDR1 reads LGHDT; CDR2 reads YNNKEL (reference sequence). The CDR3: CASSQRFNGNTIYF. The CDR3 DNA reads TGTGCCAGCAGCCAACGGTTCAACGGAAACACCATATATTTT.

The chain joins TRBV2 to TRBJ1-5; D perhaps matches TRBD1 (6 bases). Trimming cost V 9 bases and J 5 bases, with 11 bases left between them. CDR1 and CDR2 (germline): SNHLY, FYNNEI. The CDR3 runs to 12 residues. Here the CDR3 reads CASRQDDQPQHF. Written as DNA, the CDR3 is TGTGCCAGTCGACAGGATGATCAGCCCCAGCATTTT.

The CDR3 DNA follows: TGTGCCAGCAGTCTACACGCAGGTTACGAGCAGTACTTC. It codes for CASSLHAGYEQYF. The chain carries TRBV12-3 or TRBV12-4 and TRBJ2-7; D unresolved. CDR3 size: 13 residues. V was clipped by 5 bases and J by 4 bases, with 12 bases between them.

The rearrangement uses TRBV3-1 (or the pseudogene TRBV3-2) and TRBJ1-4; D unresolved. V lost 5 bases and J 5 bases, leaving 12 bases between the germline ends. The CDR3 loop spans 14 amino acids. Looked up from germline, CDR1 is LGHDT and CDR2 is YNNKEL (reference sequence). The CDR3 DNA sequence: TGTGCCAGCAGCGCCCGGACGGGAAATGAAAAACTGTTTTTT. Amino acid sequence: CASSARTGNEKLFF.